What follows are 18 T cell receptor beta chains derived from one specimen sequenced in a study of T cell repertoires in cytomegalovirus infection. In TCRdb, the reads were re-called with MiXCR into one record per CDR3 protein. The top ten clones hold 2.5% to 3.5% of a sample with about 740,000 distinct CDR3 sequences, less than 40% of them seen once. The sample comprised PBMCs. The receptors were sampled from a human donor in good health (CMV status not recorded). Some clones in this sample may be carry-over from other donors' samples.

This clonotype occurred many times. The CDR3 region is CASRQTGDSYEQYF. In nucleotides, the CDR3 is TGTGCCAGCAGACAGACAGGGGACTCCTACGAGCAGTACTTC. The chain recombines TRBV7-9 with TRBJ2-7; TRBD1 matches 8 bases. Trimming removed 6 bases from V and 0 bases from J; junction bases left unmatched: 4. The germline V gene has CDR1 SEHNR and CDR2 FQNEAQ (reference sequence). The CDR3 runs 14 residues. Based on the CDR3 plus reference TRBV7-9 and TRBJ2-7, the full variable domain is DTGVSQNPRHKITKRGQNVTFRCDPISEHNRLYWYRQTLGQGPEFLTYFQNEAQLEKSRLLSDRFSAERPKGSFSTLEIQRTEQGDSAMYLCASRQTGDSYEQYFGPGTRLTVT.

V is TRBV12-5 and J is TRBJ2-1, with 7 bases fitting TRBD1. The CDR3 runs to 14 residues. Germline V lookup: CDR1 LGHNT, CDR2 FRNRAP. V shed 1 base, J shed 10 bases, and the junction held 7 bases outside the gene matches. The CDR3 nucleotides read TGTGCTAGTGGTTTGGGGACAGGCCTAGGGGAGCAGTTCTTC. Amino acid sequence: CASGLGTGLGEQFF.

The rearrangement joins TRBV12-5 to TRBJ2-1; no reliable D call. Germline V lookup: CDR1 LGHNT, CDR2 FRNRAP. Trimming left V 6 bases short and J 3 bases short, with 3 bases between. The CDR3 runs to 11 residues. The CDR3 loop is CASGNYNEQFF. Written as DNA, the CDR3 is TGTGCTAGTGGCAACTACAATGAGCAGTTCTTC.

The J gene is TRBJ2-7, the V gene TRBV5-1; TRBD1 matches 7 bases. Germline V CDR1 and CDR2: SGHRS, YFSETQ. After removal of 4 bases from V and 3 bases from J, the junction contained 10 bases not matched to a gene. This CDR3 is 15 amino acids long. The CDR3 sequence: CASSTNRGSVYEQYF. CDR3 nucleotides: TGCGCCAGCAGCACGAACAGGGGTTCTGTCTACGAGCAGTACTTC.

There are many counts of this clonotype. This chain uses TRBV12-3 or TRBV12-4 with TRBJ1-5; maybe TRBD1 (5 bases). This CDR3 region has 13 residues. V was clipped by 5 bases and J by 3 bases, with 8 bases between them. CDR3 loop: CASSRQPNQPQHF. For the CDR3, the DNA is TGTGCCAGCAGTCGACAGCCCAATCAGCCCCAGCATTTT.

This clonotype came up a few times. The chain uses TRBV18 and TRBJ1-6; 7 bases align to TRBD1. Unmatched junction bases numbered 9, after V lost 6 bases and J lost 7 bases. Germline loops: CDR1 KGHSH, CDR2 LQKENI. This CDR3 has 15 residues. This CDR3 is CASSESGQKNSPLHF. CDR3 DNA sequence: TGTGCCAGCTCCGAGTCGGGACAGAAAAATTCACCCCTCCACTTT.

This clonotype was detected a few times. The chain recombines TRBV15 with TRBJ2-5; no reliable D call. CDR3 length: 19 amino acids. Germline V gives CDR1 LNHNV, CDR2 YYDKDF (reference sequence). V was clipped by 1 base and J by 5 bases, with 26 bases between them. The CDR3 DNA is TGTGCCACCAGCAGAGTTTCGTTTCCCTCCTGGGGTAATCGGGAGACCCAGTACTTC. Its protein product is CATSRVSFPSWGNRETQYF.

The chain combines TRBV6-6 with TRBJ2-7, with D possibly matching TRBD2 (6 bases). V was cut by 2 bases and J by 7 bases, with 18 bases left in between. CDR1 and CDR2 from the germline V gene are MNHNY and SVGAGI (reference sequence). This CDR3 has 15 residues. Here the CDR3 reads CASSYASGASREQYF. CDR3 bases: TGTGCCAGCAGTTACGCCTCGGGAGCCTCTCGGGAGCAGTACTTC.

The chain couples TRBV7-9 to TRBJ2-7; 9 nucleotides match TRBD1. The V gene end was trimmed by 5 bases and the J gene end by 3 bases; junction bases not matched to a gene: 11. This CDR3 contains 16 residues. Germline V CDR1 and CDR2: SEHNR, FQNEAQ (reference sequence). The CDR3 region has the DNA TGTGCCAGCAGCCTACCGACAGGGGGGATCTTCTACGAGCAGTACTTC. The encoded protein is CASSLPTGGIFYEQYF.

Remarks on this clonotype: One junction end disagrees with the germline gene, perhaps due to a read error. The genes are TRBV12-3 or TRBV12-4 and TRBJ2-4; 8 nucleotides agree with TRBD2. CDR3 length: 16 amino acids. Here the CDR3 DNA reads TGTGCCAGCAGTTCGTTTTCAGCGGGGGATAAAAACATTCAGTCCTTC. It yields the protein CASSSFSAGDKNIQSF.

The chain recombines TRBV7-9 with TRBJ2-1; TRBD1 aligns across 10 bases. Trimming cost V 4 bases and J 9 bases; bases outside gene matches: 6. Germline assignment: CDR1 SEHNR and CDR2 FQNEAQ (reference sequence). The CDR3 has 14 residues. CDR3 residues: CASSWGQGRGEQFF. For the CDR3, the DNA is TGTGCCAGCAGCTGGGGACAGGGGAGGGGTGAGCAGTTCTTC.

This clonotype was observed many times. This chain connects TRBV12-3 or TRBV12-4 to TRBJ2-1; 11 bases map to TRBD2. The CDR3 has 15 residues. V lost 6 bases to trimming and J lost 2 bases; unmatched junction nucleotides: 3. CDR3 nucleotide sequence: TGTGCCAGCAGCGAACTAGCGGGAGCCTACAATGAGCAGTTCTTC. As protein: CASSELAGAYNEQFF.

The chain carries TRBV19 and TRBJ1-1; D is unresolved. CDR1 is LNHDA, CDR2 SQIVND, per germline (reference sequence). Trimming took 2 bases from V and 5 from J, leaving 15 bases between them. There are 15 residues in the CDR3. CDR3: CASSISTGVTTEAFF. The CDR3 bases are TGTGCCAGTAGTATAAGTACGGGAGTTACGACTGAAGCTTTCTTT.

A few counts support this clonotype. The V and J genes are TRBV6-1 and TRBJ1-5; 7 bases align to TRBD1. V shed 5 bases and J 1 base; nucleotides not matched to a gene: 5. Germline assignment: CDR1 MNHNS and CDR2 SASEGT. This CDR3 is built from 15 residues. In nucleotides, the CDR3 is TGTGCCAGCAGTCCACAGGGGTCGAGCAATCAGCCCCAGCATTTT. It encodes CASSPQGSSNQPQHF.

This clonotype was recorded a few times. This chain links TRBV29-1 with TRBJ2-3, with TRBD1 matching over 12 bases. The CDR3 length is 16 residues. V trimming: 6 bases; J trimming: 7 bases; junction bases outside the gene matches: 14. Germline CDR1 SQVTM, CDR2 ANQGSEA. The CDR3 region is CSVETGTGGGPYTQYF. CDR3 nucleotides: TGCAGCGTAGAAACCGGGACAGGGGGCGGTCCCTATACGCAGTATTTT.

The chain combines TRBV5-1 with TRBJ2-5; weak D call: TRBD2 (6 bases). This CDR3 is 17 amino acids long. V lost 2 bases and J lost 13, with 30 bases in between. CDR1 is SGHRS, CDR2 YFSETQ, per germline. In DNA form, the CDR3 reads TGCGCCAGCAGCTTCGGCGGTACTAGCTGTATTCTAGCGCCCCCGTACTTC. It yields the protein CASSFGGTSCILAPPYF.

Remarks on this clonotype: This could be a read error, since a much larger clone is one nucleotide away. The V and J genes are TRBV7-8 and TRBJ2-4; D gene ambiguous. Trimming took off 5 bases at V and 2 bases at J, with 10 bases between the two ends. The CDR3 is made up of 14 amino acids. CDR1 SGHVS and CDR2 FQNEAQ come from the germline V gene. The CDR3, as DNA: TGTGCCAGCAGCACCCAGGAGACCAAAAACATTCAGTACTTC. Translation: CASSTQETKNIQYF.

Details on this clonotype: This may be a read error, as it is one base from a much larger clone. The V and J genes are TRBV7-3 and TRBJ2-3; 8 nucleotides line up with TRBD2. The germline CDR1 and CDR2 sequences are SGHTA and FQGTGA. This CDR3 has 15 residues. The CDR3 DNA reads TGTGCCAGCAGCTTAAAGGCGGGGGGAACAGATACGAAGTATTTT. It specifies CASSLKAGGTDTKYF.